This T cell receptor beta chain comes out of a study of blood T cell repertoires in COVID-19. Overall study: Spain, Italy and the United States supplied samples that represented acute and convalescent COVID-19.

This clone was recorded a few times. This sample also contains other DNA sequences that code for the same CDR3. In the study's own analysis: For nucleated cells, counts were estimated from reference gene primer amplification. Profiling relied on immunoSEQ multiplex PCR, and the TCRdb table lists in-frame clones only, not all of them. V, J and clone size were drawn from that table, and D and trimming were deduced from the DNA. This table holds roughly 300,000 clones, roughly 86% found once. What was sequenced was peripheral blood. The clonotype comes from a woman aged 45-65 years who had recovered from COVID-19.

Here the CDR3 reads CASSPGQNQPQHF. The CDR3, as DNA: TGTGCCAGCTCTCCGGGACAAAATCAGCCCCAGCATTTT. The chain is built from TRBV18 and TRBJ1-5; tentative D call: TRBD1 (6 bases). The CDR3 runs 13 residues. CDR1 KGHSH and CDR2 LQKENI come from the germline V gene. V was cut by 6 bases and J by 4 bases, with 10 bases left in between.